This is a list of T cell receptor beta chains from one sample in a study of T-cell memory formation after mild COVID-19. TCRdb recomputed calls from the 5' RACE reads with MiXCR, one row per CDR3 protein. Altogether approximately 34,000 distinct CDR3 sequences are present, 7.7% being singletons, with the ten largest covering roughly 29%. The sample taken for sequencing was PBMCs or a T cell subset sorted from them (not recorded which). The receptors stem from a man between 18 and 29 years old who had mild COVID-19 (a few samples of this study predate the infection). Cell type and time point are not known. The CDR3 runs from the conserved cysteine through the conserved F or W. Each record gives: V gene, D gene, J gene, clone size, CDR3 DNA, CDR3 protein. A D gene is named only where the DNA matches it firmly. Some rows mark clone size as missing; the rest say once, few, many or name a class of expanded clone.

TRBV4-1	.	TRBJ1-5	medium-sized	TGCGCCAGCAGCCAAGATTCCGGGGGCAGTCAGCCCCAGCATTTT	CASSQDSGGSQPQHF
TRBV18	.	TRBJ2-5	many	TGTGCCAGCTCACCGGACCTCCAAGAGACCCAGTACTTC	CASSPDLQETQYF
TRBV2	TRBD2	TRBJ2-3	many	TGTGCCAGCAATAGCGGGCCCAGCACAGATACGCAGTATTTT	CASNSGPSTDTQYF
TRBV4-1	.	TRBJ2-2	few	TGCGCCAGCAGCCAAGGAGGAGGGCAGCTACTCACCGGGGAGCTGTTTTTT	CASSQGGGQLLTGELFF
TRBV27	.	TRBJ1-3	few	TGTGCCAGCAGGGCAGAAGGTTACGGAAACACCATATATTTT	CASRAEGYGNTIYF
TRBV7-9	TRBD2	TRBJ2-2	many	TGTGCCAGCAGACGTAGCAGCGGGGGGGTTCGAACCGGGGAGCTGTTTTTT	CASRRSSGGVRTGELFF
TRBV7-8	.	TRBJ2-3	many	TGTGCCAGCAGCTTAGCAGGGACGGAGAGGCCTCAGTATTTT	CASSLAGTERPQYF
TRBV5-1	TRBD2	TRBJ2-2	many	TGCGCCAGCACCACTTCGGGGGGGTATAACACCGGGGAGCTGTTTTTT	CASTTSGGYNTGELFF
TRBV20-1	.	TRBJ2-6	few	TGCAGTGCCCTAAAATCTGGGGCCAACGTCCTGACTTTC	CSALKSGANVLTF
TRBV29-1	.	TRBJ2-1	once	TGCAGCGTTGATCATAGGGGGAAGCCCAATGAGTGGCAGTTCTTC	CSVDHRGKPNEWQFF
TRBV5-8	.	TRBJ1-5	many	TGTGCCAGCAGCCAGCGTATTTGGGGAGTTCAGCCCCAGCATTTT	CASSQRIWGVQPQHF
TRBV5-1	.	TRBJ1-1	.	TGCGCCAGCAGCCAGCAGGGGATTAATGAAGCTTTCTTT	CASSQQGINEAFF
TRBV27	.	TRBJ2-4	many	TGTGCCAGCAGTTCCCCCCGGGCCGTAAACATTCAGTACTTC	CASSSPRAVNIQYF
TRBV6-5	.	TRBJ1-6	few	TGTGCCAGCAGTTACGAGACGTATAATTCACCCCTCCACTTT	CASSYETYNSPLHF
TRBV27	TRBD2	TRBJ2-7	.	TGTGCCACCAACCGCTGGCGTCTAGCGGAATCCGGGGGGACCTACGAGCAGTACTTC	CATNRWRLAESGGTYEQYF
TRBV7-2	TRBD2	TRBJ2-3	many	TGTGCCAGCAGCCCCCGACTAGCGGGGACAGATACGCAGTATTTT	CASSPRLAGTDTQYF
TRBV30	.	TRBJ2-7	.	TGTGCCTGGAGTCCCCGGTTCGGGGCGAGCATCTACTTC	CAWSPRFGASIYF
TRBV20-1	.	TRBJ2-4	.	TGCAGTGCTAGAGCTGGGGGCTCAGCCAAAAACATTCAGTACTTC	CSARAGGSAKNIQYF